This T cell receptor beta chain was retrieved from a study of OX40 agonist ivuxolimab in advanced cancers. The repertoire was sequenced with immunoSEQ multiplex PCR; TCRdb's copy has only in-frame clones and lacks some. The sample lists 50,000 or so clones; about 89% were seen once. This CDR3 region has 13 residues. The V end was cut by 3 bases, the J end by 3 bases, with 11 bases between. The germline CDR1 and CDR2 sequences are SQVTM and ANQGSEA. Note on this clone: Its antigen remains unidentified.

Study-level findings and limits: In CD8+ T cells, expanded clones were on average more numerous than in CD4+.

This specimen was CD4+ or CD8+ T cells sorted from blood, taken in a trial of the OX40 agonist ivuxolimab. The receptor comes from an adult with an advanced solid tumor such as melanoma, head and neck, liver or kidney cancer. The V and J genes are TRBV29-1 and TRBJ1-2; tentatively, D is TRBD1 (5 bases). The CDR3 nucleotides are TGCAGCGTTGACAGGGAGGCTCACTATGGCTACACCTTC. Its translation: CSVDREAHYGYTF.